These 18 T cell receptor beta chains came from one sample sequenced in a study of blood T cell repertoires in COVID-19. Sequencing was performed with immunoSEQ multiplex PCR; in TCRdb, only in-frame clones are kept and a portion is missing. This table has a few hundred thousand clones, about 84% appearing once. Source material: peripheral blood. Receptors were obtained from a man at least 80 years old with acute or convalescent COVID-19.

The gene calls are TRBV5-1 and TRBJ2-1, with 7 bases fitting TRBD2. J was trimmed by 1 base and V by 0 bases; bases with no gene match: 10. Germline CDR1 reads SGHRS; CDR2 reads YFSETQ. This CDR3 region has 18 residues. CDR3 nucleotide sequence: TGCGCCAGCAGCTTGGAGGCTAGCGGAGTAGGATCCTACAATGAGCAGTTCTTC. As protein: CASSLEASGVGSYNEQFF.

This clone was counted a few times. The chain carries TRBV6-2 or TRBV6-3 and TRBJ1-2, with 7 bases identical to TRBD1. The CDR3 extends over 13 amino acids. The V segment lost 5 bases and the J segment 2 bases; nucleotides outside the gene matches: 2. CDR1 and CDR2 (germline): MNHEY, SVGEGT. The CDR3 region is CASSQQGNYGYTF. The DNA for the CDR3 is TGTGCCAGCAGTCAACAGGGGAACTATGGCTACACCTTC.

This chain uses TRBV5-1 with TRBJ2-7; 7 bases are shared with TRBD1. Germline V gene lookup returns CDR1 SGHRS and CDR2 YFSETQ. V was clipped by 1 base and J by 2 bases; unmatched bases: 6. CDR3 length: 15 amino acids. In DNA, the CDR3 is TGCGCCAGCAGCTTGAGTGGGGACAGACCCTACGAGCAGTACTTC. Its protein product is CASSLSGDRPYEQYF.

This clone was seen once. The chain uses TRBV5-1 and TRBJ2-7; tentative D call: TRBD1 (5 bases). The CDR3 is made up of 15 amino acids. Trimming shortened V by 0 bases and J by 0 bases, and 10 bases separated the two germline ends. Germline CDR1 and CDR2: SGHRS and YFSETQ. CDR3 residues: CASSLAADNSYEQYF. Written as DNA, the CDR3 is TGCGCCAGCAGCTTGGCGGCGGACAACTCCTACGAGCAGTACTTC. The full variable domain, its missing parts supplied by reference TRBV5-1 and TRBJ2-7, is KAGVTQTPRYLIKTRGQQVTLSCSPISGHRSVSWYQQTPGQGLQFLFEYFSETQRNKGNFPGRFSGRQFSNSRSEMNVSTLELGDSALYLCASSLAADNSYEQYFGPGTRLTVT.

The rearrangement links TRBV6-6 to TRBJ2-7; D is unresolved. Germline V lookup: CDR1 MNHNY, CDR2 SVGAGI (reference sequence). The CDR3 totals 12 residues. With 5 bases removed from V and 3 bases from J, the gap between germline ends came to 8 bases. The CDR3 spells CASSPYSYEQYF. The CDR3 coding sequence is TGTGCCAGCAGTCCCTACAGCTACGAGCAGTACTTC.

The chain combines TRBV7-3 with TRBJ1-3; D unclear. V shed 3 bases and J shed 1 base, with 13 bases lying between them. The CDR3 extends over 16 amino acids. Per germline, CDR1 SGHTA and CDR2 FQGTGA. In nucleotides, the CDR3 is TGTGCCAGCAGCTTTGGAGGACTTGGGTCTGGAAACACCATATATTTT. This sequence encodes CASSFGGLGSGNTIYF.

The chain recombines TRBV6-5 with TRBJ1-4; 10 nucleotides align to TRBD1. Germline V gives CDR1 MNHEY, CDR2 SVGAGI. Unmatched junction bases numbered 10, after V lost 5 bases and J lost 10 bases. The CDR3 is 15 residues long. The CDR3 sequence is CASSPLTGGWRKLFF. The CDR3 nucleotides are TGTGCCAGCAGTCCTTTGACAGGGGGCTGGCGAAAACTGTTTTTT.

The CDR3 region has the DNA TGTGCCAGCAGCTTGGACCCAGCGGGGGCCAAAGAGACCCAGTACTTC. It codes for CASSLDPAGAKETQYF. The chain has TRBV5-4 and TRBJ2-5; 8 bases fit TRBD2. This CDR3 contains 16 residues. J was trimmed by 3 bases and V by 0 bases; bases with no gene match: 7. Germline CDR1 and CDR2: SGHNT and YYREEE (reference sequence).

V gene TRBV3-1 (or the pseudogene TRBV3-2) combines with J gene TRBJ2-5, with a tentative D call TRBD2 (6 bases). The CDR3 sequence is 15 residues long. Trimming took off 4 bases at V and 2 bases at J, with 14 bases between the two ends. CDR1 LGHDT and CDR2 YNNKEL come from the germline V gene (reference sequence). The CDR3 nucleotides read TGTGCCAGCAGCCTCCTGCGCGGGGATCAAGAGACCCAGTACTTC. This encodes CASSLLRGDQETQYF.

This clone was observed a few times. The chain recombines TRBV2 with TRBJ2-7; TRBD1 matches at 8 bases. The V gene's germline CDR1 is SNHLY and CDR2 FYNNEI. The J segment lost 5 bases and the V segment lost 4 bases, leaving 7 bases of the junction unmatched. The CDR3 has 14 residues. The CDR3 sequence: CASSADRASHEQYF. Here the CDR3 DNA reads TGTGCCAGCAGTGCGGACAGGGCTTCCCACGAGCAGTACTTC.

V and J are TRBV25-1 and TRBJ1-2; no clear D. Trimming took off 2 bases at V and 5 bases at J, with 6 bases between the two ends. Germline V gene lookup returns CDR1 MGHDK and CDR2 SYGVNS. This CDR3 is 12 amino acids long. The CDR3 loop reads CASSEAGYGYTF. As DNA, the CDR3 is TGTGCCAGCAGTGAAGCAGGTTATGGCTACACCTTC.

In this sample, this clone turned up a few times. DNA of the CDR3: TGTGCCACCAGTGAGTCGACAGGGGGCTTCTATGGCTACACCTTC. Translating it yields CATSESTGGFYGYTF. The chain recombines TRBV24-1 with TRBJ1-2, with 10 bases lining up with TRBD1. The CDR3 length is 15 residues. V lost 4 bases to trimming and J lost 4 bases; unmatched junction nucleotides: 5. Germline CDR1 is KGHDR and CDR2 is SFDVKD.

The chain combines TRBV29-1 with TRBJ2-7; 8 bases are a match to TRBD2. CDR1 SQVTM and CDR2 ANQGSEA come from the germline V gene. V was pared by 4 bases and J by 6 bases, with 17 bases of the junction left unmatched. The CDR3 consists of 16 residues. In DNA, the CDR3 is TGCAGCGTTGGGGGTAGCGGAGGGAGGGGACTAGGCGAGCAGTACTTC. Protein: CSVGGSGGRGLGEQYF.

The rearrangement joins TRBV28 to TRBJ1-1; 10 nucleotides align to TRBD1. Losses at the gene ends were 2 bases for V and 5 bases for J; bases not matched to a gene: 5. Germline V gene data show CDR1 as MDHEN and CDR2 as SYDVKM. This CDR3 is built from 15 residues. The CDR3 bases are TGTGCCAGCAGTTTAGCGGACAGGGGGAGAACTGAAGCTTTCTTT. Its translation: CASSLADRGRTEAFF. The full variable domain, completed using reference TRBV28 and TRBJ1-1, is DVKVTQSSRYLVKRTGEKVFLECVQDMDHENMFWYRQDPGLGLRLIYFSYDVKMKEKGDIPEGYSVSREKKERFSLILESASTNQTSMYLCASSLADRGRTEAFFGQGTRLTVV.

In DNA form, the CDR3 reads TGCGCCAGCAGCCAAGGAACGCCGGGACAGGGTGTAGGAGAGCAGTACTTC. Translation: CASSQGTPGQGVGEQYF. The rearrangement uses TRBV4-3 and TRBJ2-7; 9 bases align to TRBD1. With 1 base clipped from V and 7 bases from J, the junction kept 14 bases outside the gene matches. The CDR3 sequence is 17 residues long. Germline values: CDR1 LGHNA, CDR2 YSLEER.

The J gene is TRBJ1-1, the V gene TRBV7-2; 8 bases map to TRBD1. CDR3 size: 14 residues. V lost 5 bases, J lost 5 bases, and 7 bases stayed unmatched. Germline V gene lookup returns CDR1 SGHTA and CDR2 FQGNSA. The CDR3 nucleotides read TGTGCCAGCAGCCCCCGCAGGGGGCTGACTGAAGCTTTCTTT. Protein sequence: CASSPRRGLTEAFF. The variable domain in full, completed from reference TRBV7-2 and TRBJ1-1, reads GAGVSQSPSNKVTEKGKDVELRCDPISGHTALYWYRQSLGQGLEFLIYFQGNSAPDKSGLPSDRFSAERTGGSVSTLTIQRTQQEDSAVYLCASSPRRGLTEAFFGQGTRLTVV.

V is TRBV10-3 and J is TRBJ1-1; 8 nucleotides line up with TRBD1. With 5 bases clipped from V and 10 bases from J, the junction kept 12 bases outside the gene matches. This CDR3 spans 14 amino acids. Per germline, CDR1 ENHRY and CDR2 SYGVKD. Here the CDR3 reads CAISMDRDGSGAFF. The CDR3 DNA sequence: TGTGCCATCAGTATGGACAGGGATGGGTCGGGAGCTTTCTTT.

The CDR3 sequence: CASSPSAGGVEPQHF. CDR3 DNA sequence: TGTGCCAGCAGCCCGAGTGCGGGGGGCGTTGAGCCCCAGCATTTT. The chain joins TRBV6-5 to TRBJ1-5, with a weak D call TRBD1 (6 bases). CDR1 and CDR2 (germline): MNHEY, SVGAGI. The V end lost 6 bases, the J end lost 8 bases, and 20 bases lay between the germline ends. CDR3 length: 15 amino acids.